This entry is about one TCR beta chain. In the original processing: Quantification of nucleated cells was approximated via reference gene primer amplification. Assay: immunoSEQ multiplex PCR; the TCRdb copy retains only in-frame clones and omits some. Clone size and the V and J calls come from that table; the DNA yielded D and trimming. Counted here are 25,000 to 35,000 clones, 90% occurring once; the ten biggest clones make up 10% to 15%. The record originates from a study of blood T cell repertoires in COVID-19. Study summary: Material from acute and convalescent COVID-19 was sourced from the United States, Italy and Spain. The analysed material was cDNA or gDNA that came from T cells, B-cell-depleted T cells, or PBMCs.

Germline values: CDR1 MNHEY, CDR2 SMNVEV (reference sequence). J gave up 5 bases and V 4 bases, and 7 bases lay outside the gene matches. The CDR3 is made up of 15 amino acids. This clonotype was obtained from a human donor in a cohort sampled during active COVID-19. Sequencing used peripheral blood. V usage is TRBV27 and J usage is TRBJ2-5; the match to TRBD2 covers 10 bases. The CDR3 DNA reads TGTGCCAGCAGTTACGTAGCGGGAGGAGGGGAGACCCAGTACTTC. It translates to CASSYVAGGGETQYF.